What follows are 3 T cell receptor beta chains derived from one specimen sequenced in a study of T-cell memory formation after mild COVID-19. Each CDR3 protein is one row after TCRdb ran MiXCR on the 5' RACE reads. The sample holds around 300,000 distinct CDR3 sequences, roughly a fifth seen once. Sequenced sample: PBMCs or a T cell subset sorted from them (not recorded which). The receptors shown here come from a man between 18 and 29 years old who had mild COVID-19 (a few samples of this study predate the infection). Cell type and time point are not known.

This clonotype was seen a handful of times. The chain couples TRBV28 to TRBJ2-3; D uncertain. V lost 4 bases, J lost 6 bases, and 23 bases lay in between. CDR1 is MDHEN and CDR2 is SYDVKM in the germline V gene. The CDR3 covers 17 residues. The CDR3, as DNA: TGTGCCAGCAGTTCCTCGTTTGGTTCAGCGTTAGTTGATACGCAGTATTTT. This gives the protein CASSSSFGSALVDTQYF.

This clonotype was seen more than once but under ten times. The V and J genes are TRBV7-3 and TRBJ2-2; 12 positions agree with TRBD2. V dropped 0 bases and J dropped 7; count of bases not matched to a gene: 12. The CDR3 spans 19 residues. Germline V CDR1 and CDR2: SGHTA, FQGTGA. The CDR3 DNA sequence: TGTGCCAGCAGCTTAACGTCCTATCTAGCGGGGGGGCCCGGCGGGGAGCTGTTTTTT. Translated, it gives CASSLTSYLAGGPGGELFF. The full variable domain, its missing parts supplied by reference TRBV7-3 and TRBJ2-2, is GAGVSQTPSNKVTEKGKYVELRCDPISGHTALYWYRQSLGQGPEFLIYFQGTGAADDSGLPNDRFFAVRPEGSVSTLKIQRTERGDSAVYLCASSLTSYLAGGPGGELFFGEGSRLTVL.

V and J are TRBV7-6 and TRBJ1-6; D is possibly TRBD1 (6 bases). This CDR3 has 15 residues. Germline V gene lookup returns CDR1 SGHVS and CDR2 FNYEAQ. V lost 5 bases to trimming and J lost 8 bases, with 16 bases between them. The CDR3 here is CASSPDSSRDSPLHF. In nucleotides, the CDR3 is TGTGCCAGCAGCCCGGACAGTTCACGAGATTCACCCCTCCACTTT.